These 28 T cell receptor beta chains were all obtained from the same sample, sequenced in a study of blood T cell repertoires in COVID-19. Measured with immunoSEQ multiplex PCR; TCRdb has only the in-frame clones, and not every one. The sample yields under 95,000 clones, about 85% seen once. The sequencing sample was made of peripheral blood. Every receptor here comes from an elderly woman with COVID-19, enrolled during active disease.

In nucleotides, the CDR3 is TGTGCCAGCAGCGTAGGGGGGCGTAGAAGCACAGATACGCAGTATTTT. Translating it yields CASSVGGRRSTDTQYF. The genes are TRBV9 and TRBJ2-3, with D tentatively TRBD1 (6 bases). Germline V CDR1 and CDR2: SGDLS, YYNGEE. The CDR3 has 16 amino acids. V lost 0 bases, J lost 0 bases, and 11 bases lay in between.

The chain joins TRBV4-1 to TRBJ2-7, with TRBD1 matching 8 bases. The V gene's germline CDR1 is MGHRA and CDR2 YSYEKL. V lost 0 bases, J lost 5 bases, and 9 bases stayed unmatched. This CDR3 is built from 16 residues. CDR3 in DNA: TGCGCCAGCAGCCAAGATTGGGCCAGGGGGCGGGACGAGCAGTACTTC. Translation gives CASSQDWARGRDEQYF.

CDR3 nucleotide sequence: TGTGCCAGCAAGATCAGAAGCTCTGGAAACACCATATATTTT. This translates into CASKIRSSGNTIYF. J is TRBJ1-3 and V is TRBV2; D ambiguous. Germline V gene lookup returns CDR1 SNHLY and CDR2 FYNNEI. V dropped 7 bases and J dropped 0 bases, with 10 bases sitting between them. This CDR3 spans 14 amino acids.

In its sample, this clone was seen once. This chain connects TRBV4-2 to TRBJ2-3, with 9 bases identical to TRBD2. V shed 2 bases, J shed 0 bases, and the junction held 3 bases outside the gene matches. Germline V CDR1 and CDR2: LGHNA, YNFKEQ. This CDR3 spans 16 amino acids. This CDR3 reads CASSQRLAASTDTQYF. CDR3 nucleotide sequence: TGTGCCAGCAGCCAACGACTAGCGGCTAGCACAGATACGCAGTATTTT.

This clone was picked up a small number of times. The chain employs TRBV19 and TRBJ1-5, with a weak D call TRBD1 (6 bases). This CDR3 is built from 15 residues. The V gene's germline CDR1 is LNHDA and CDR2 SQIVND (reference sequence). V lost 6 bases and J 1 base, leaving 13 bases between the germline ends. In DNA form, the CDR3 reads TGTGCCAGTAGCAACGACAGGAGAAGCAATCAGCCCCAGCATTTT. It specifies CASSNDRRSNQPQHF. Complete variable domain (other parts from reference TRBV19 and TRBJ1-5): DGGITQSPKYLFRKEGQNVTLSCEQNLNHDAMYWYRQDPGQGLRLIYYSQIVNDFQKGDIAEGYSVSREKKESFPLTVTSAQKNPTAFYLCASSNDRRSNQPQHFGDGTRLSIL.

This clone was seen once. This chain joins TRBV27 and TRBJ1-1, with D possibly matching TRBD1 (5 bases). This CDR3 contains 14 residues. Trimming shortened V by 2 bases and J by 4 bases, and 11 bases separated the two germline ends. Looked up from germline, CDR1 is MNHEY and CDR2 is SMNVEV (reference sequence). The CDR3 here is CASSLGDWGTEAFF. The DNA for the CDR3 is TGTGCCAGCAGTTTAGGGGACTGGGGCACTGAAGCTTTCTTT.

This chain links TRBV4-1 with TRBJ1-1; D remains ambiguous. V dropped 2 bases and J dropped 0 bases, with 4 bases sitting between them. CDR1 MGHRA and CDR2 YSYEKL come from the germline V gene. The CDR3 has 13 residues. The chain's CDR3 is CASSQPLNTEAFF. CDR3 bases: TGCGCCAGCAGCCAACCTTTGAACACTGAAGCTTTCTTT.

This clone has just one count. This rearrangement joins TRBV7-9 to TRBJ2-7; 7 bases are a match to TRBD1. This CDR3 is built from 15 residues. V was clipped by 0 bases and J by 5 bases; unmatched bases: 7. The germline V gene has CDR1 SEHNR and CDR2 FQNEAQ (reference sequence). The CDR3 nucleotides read TGTGCCAGCAGCTTAGCCAGGGGGTTTACGCACGAGCAGTACTTC. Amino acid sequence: CASSLARGFTHEQYF. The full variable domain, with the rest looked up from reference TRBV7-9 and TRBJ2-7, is DTGVSQNPRHKITKRGQNVTFRCDPISEHNRLYWYRQTLGQGPEFLTYFQNEAQLEKSRLLSDRFSAERPKGSFSTLEIQRTEQGDSAMYLCASSLARGFTHEQYFGPGTRLTVT.

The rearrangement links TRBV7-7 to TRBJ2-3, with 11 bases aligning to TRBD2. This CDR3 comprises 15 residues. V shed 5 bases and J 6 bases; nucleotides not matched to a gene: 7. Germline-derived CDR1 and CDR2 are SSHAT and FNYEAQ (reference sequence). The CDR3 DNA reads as TGTGCCAGCAGCGTGGGAACTAGCGGGAGTGATACGCAGTATTTT. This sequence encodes CASSVGTSGSDTQYF.

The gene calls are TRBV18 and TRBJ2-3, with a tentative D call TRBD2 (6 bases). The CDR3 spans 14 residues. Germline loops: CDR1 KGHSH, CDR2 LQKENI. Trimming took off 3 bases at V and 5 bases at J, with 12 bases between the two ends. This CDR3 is CASSPPSGVDTQYF. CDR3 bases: TGTGCCAGCTCACCGCCGTCGGGGGTAGATACGCAGTATTTT.

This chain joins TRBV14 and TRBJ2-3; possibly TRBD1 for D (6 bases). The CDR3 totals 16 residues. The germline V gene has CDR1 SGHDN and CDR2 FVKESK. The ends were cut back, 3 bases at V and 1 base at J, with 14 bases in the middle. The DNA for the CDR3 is TGTGCCAGCAGCCAGGTCGGACAGATACGCACAGATACGCAGTATTTT. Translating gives CASSQVGQIRTDTQYF.

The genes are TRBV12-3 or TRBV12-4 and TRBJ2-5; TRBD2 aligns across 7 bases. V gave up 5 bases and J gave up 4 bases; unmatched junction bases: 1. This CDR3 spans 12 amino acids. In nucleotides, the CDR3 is TGTGCCAGCAGTGGGGGGGGAGAGACCCAGTACTTC. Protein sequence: CASSGGGETQYF.

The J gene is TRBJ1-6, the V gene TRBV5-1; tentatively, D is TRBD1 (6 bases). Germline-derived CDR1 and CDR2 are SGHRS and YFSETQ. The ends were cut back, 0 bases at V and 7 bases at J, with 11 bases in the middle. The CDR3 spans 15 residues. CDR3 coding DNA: TGCGCCAGCAGCTTGGGGGGACACCCGAATTCACCCCTCCACTTT. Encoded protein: CASSLGGHPNSPLHF.

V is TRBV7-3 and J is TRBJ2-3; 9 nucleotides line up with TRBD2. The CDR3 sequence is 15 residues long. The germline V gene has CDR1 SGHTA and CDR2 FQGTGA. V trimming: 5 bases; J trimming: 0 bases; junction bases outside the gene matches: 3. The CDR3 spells CASSQAGGSTDTQYF. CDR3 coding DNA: TGTGCCAGCAGCCAAGCGGGGGGCAGCACAGATACGCAGTATTTT.

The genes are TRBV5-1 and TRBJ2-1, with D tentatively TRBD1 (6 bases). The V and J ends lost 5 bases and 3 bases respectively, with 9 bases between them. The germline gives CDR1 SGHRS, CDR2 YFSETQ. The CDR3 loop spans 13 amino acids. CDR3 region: CASSSDSYNEQFF. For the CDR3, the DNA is TGCGCCAGCAGTTCGGACAGCTACAATGAGCAGTTCTTC.

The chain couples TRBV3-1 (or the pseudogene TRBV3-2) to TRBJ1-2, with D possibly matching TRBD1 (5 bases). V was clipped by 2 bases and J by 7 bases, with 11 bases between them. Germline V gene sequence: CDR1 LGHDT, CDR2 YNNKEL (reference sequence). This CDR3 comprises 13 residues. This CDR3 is CASSQRGGTGYTF. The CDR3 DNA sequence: TGTGCCAGCAGCCAACGGGGGGGGACTGGCTACACCTTC.

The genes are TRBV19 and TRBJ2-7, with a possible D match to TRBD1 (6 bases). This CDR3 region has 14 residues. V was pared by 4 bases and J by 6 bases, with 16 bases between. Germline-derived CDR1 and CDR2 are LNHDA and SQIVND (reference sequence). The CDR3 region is CASSTSTGSSEQYF. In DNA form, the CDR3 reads TGTGCCAGTAGTACTTCTACAGGGTCGAGCGAGCAGTACTTC.

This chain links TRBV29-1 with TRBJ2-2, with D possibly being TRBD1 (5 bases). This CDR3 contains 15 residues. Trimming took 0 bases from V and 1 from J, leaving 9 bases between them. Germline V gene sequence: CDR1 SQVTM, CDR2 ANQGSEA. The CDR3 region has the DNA TGCAGCGTTGAAGAGGGGCGAAAGAACACCGGGGAGCTGTTTTTT. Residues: CSVEEGRKNTGELFF.

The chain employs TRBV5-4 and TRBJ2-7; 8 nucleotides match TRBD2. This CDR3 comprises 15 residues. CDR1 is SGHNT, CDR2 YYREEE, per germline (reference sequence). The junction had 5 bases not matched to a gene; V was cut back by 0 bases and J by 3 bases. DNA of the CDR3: TGTGCCAGCAGCTTGGCCGGGGGGGACCTCTACGAGCAGTACTTC. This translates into CASSLAGGDLYEQYF.

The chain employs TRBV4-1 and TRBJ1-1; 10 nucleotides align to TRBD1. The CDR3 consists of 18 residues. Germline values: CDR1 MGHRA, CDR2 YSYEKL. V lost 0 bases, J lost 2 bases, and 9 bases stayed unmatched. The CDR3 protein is CASSQDGGDRGTNTEAFF. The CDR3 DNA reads TGCGCCAGCAGCCAAGATGGAGGGGACAGGGGTACCAACACTGAAGCTTTCTTT.

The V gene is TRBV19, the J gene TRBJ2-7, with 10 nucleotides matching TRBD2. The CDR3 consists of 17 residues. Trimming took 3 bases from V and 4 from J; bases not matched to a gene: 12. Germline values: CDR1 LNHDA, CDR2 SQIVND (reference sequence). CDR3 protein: CASSIRTSGTTIYEQYF. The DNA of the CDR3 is TGTGCCAGTAGTATCAGGACTAGCGGAACTACCATTTACGAGCAGTACTTC.

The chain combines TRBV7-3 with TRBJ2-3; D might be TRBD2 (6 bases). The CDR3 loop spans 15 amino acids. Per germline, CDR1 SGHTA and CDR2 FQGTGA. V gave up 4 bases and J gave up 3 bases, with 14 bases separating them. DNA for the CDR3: TGTGCCAGCAGCTACAGCGGGCGTGGGACAGATACGCAGTATTTT. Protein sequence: CASSYSGRGTDTQYF.

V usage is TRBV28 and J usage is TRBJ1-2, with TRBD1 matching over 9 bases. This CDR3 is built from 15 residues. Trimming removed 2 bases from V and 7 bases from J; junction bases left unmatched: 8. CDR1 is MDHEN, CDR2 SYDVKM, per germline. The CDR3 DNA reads TGTGCCAGCAGTTTACGGGGACAGGGAACGGGTGGCTACACCTTC. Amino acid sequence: CASSLRGQGTGGYTF.

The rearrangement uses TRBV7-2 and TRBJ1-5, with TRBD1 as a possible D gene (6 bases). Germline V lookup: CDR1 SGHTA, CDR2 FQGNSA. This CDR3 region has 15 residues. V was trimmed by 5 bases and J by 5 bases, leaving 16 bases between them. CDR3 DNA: TGTGCCAGCAGCCCCCAGACAGGAGGACATCAGCCCCAGCATTTT. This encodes CASSPQTGGHQPQHF.

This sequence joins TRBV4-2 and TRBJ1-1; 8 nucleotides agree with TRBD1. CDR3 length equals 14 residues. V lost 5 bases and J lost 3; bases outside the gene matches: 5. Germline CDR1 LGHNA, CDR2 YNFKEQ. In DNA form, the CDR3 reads TGTGCCAGCAGCTTGCGGACAGGGCACACTGAAGCTTTCTTT. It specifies CASSLRTGHTEAFF.

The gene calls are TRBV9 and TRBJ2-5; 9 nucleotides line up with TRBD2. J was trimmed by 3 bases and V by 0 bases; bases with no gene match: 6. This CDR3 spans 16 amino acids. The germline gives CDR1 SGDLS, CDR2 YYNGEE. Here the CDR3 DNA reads TGTGCCAGCAGCGTAGTCCCTAGCGGGATAAAAGAGACCCAGTACTTC. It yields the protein CASSVVPSGIKETQYF.

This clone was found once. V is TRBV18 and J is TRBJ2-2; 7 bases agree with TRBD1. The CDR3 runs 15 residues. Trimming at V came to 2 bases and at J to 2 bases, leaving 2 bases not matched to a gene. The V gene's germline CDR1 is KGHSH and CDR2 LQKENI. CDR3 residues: CASSPNRGNTGELFF. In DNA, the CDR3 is TGTGCCAGCTCACCAAACAGGGGAAACACCGGGGAGCTGTTTTTT.

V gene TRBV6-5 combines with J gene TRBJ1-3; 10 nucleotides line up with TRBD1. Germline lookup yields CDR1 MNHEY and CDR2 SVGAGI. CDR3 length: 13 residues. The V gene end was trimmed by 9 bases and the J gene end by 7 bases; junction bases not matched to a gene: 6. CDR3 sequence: CASRQGARNTIYF. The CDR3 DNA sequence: TGTGCCAGTAGACAGGGGGCGCGGAACACCATATATTTT.